The clone carrying this T cell receptor beta chain has only one observation. V was pared by 5 bases and J by 7 bases, with 7 bases of the junction left unmatched. Germline assignment: CDR1 SGHTA and CDR2 FQGTGA. The CDR3 contains 13 residues. The data were taken from a study of blood T cell repertoires in COVID-19. Across the whole study: Italy, Spain and the United States were the sources of the convalescent and acute COVID-19 samples.

Method: immunoSEQ multiplex PCR; TCRdb's copy keeps in-frame clones and lacks some. The table has fewer than 120,000 clones, about 70% seen once. The TCR originated in a woman aged 55-70 years with acute or convalescent COVID-19. The chain joins TRBV7-3 to TRBJ2-7; 8 bases line up with TRBD2. Sequencing was carried out using peripheral blood. This CDR3 reads CASSPTGRGEQYF. The CDR3 DNA sequence: TGTGCCAGCAGCCCAACCGGGAGGGGTGAGCAGTACTTC.